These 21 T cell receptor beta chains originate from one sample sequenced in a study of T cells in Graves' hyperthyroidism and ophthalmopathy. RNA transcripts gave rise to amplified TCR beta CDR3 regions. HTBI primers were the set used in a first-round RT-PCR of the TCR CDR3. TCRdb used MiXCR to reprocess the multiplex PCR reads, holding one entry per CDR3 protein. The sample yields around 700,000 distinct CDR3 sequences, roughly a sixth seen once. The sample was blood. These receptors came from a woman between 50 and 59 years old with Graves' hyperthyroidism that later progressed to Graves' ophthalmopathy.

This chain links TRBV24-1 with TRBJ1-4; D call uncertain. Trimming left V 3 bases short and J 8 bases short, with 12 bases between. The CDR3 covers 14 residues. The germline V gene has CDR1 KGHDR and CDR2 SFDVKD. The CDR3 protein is CATSDPIVGEKLFF. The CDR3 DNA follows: TGTGCCACCAGTGATCCCATTGTGGGCGAAAAACTGTTTTTT.

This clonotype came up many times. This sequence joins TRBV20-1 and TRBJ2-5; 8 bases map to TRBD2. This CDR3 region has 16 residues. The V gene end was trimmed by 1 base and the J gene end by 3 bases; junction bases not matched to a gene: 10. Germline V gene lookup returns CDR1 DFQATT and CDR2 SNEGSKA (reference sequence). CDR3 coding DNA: TGCAGTGCTAGAGGGGTGGCGGGGGGCGGGAAAGAGACCCAGTACTTC. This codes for CSARGVAGGGKETQYF.

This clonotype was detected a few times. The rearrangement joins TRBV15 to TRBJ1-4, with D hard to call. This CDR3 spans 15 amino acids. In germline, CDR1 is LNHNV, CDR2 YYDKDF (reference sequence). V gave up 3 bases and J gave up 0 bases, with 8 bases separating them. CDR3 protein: CATSRDCTTNEKLFF. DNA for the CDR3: TGTGCCACCAGCAGGGACTGCACAACTAATGAAAAACTGTTTTTT.

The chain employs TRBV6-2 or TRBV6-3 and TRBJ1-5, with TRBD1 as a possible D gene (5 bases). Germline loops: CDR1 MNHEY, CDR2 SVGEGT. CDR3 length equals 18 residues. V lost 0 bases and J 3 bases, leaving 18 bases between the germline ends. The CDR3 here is CASSYSGVGGVINQPQHF. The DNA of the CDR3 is TGTGCCAGCAGTTACTCCGGGGTAGGAGGGGTTATCAATCAGCCCCAGCATTTT.

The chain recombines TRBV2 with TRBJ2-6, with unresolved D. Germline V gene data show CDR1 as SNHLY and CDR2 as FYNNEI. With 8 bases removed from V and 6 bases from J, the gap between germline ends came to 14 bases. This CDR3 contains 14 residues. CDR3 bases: TGTGCCAGCTCCTTAGAGAACCCGGCCAACGTCCTGACTTTC. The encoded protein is CASSLENPANVLTF.

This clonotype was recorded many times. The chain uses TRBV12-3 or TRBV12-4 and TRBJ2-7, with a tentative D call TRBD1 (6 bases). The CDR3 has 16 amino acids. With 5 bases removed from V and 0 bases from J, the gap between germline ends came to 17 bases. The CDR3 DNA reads TGTGCCAGCAGTCCCACACTACAGGGAATCTCCTACGAGCAGTACTTC. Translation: CASSPTLQGISYEQYF.

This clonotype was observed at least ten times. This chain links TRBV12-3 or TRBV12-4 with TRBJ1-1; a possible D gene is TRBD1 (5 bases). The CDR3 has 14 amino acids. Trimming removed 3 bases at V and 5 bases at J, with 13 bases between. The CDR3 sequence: CASSLLGGGTEAFF. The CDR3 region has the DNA TGTGCCAGCAGTTTGCTGGGGGGTGGTACTGAAGCTTTCTTT.

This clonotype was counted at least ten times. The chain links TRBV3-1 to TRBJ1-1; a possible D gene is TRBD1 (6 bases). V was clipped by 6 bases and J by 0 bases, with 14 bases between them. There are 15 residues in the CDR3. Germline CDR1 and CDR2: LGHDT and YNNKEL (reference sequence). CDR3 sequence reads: CASSPEGGVNTEAFF. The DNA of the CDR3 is TGTGCCAGCAGTCCTGAGGGGGGAGTGAACACTGAAGCTTTCTTT.

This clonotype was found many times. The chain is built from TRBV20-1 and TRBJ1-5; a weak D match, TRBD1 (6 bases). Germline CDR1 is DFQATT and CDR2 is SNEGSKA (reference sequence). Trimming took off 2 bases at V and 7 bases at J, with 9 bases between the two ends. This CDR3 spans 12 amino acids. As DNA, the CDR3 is TGCAGTGCTAGAACAGGGTGGCAGCCCCAGCATTTT. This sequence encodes CSARTGWQPQHF.

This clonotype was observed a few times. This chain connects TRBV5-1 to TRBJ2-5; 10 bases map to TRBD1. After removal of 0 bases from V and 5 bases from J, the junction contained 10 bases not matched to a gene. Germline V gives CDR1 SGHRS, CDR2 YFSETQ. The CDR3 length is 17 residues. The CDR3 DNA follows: TGCGCCAGCAGCTTGGGTTTGACAGGGGGCCCCGGGGAGACCCAGTACTTC. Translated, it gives CASSLGLTGGPGETQYF. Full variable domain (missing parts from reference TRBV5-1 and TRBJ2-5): KAGVTQTPRYLIKTRGQQVTLSCSPISGHRSVSWYQQTPGQGLQFLFEYFSETQRNKGNFPGRFSGRQFSNSRSEMNVSTLELGDSALYLCASSLGLTGGPGETQYFGPGTRLLVL.

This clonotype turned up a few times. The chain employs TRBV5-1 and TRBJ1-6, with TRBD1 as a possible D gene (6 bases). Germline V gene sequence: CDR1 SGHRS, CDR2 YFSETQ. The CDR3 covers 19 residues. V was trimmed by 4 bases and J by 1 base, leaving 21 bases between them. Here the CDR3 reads CASSTGAGGIKSYNSPLHF. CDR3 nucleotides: TGCGCCAGCAGCACTGGCGCCGGGGGCATTAAATCCTATAATTCACCCCTCCACTTT.

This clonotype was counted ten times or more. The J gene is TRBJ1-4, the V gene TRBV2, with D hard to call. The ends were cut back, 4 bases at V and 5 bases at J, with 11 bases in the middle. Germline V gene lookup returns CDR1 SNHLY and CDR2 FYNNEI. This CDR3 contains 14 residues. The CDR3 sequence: CASSGYVGNEKLFF. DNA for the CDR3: TGTGCCAGCAGTGGATACGTGGGGAATGAAAAACTGTTTTTT.

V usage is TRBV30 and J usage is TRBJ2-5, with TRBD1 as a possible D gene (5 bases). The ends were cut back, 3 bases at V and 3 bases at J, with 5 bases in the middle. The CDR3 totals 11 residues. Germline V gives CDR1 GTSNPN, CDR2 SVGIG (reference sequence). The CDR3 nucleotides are TGTGCCTGGAGAGGGGAAGAGACCCAGTACTTC. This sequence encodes CAWRGEETQYF.

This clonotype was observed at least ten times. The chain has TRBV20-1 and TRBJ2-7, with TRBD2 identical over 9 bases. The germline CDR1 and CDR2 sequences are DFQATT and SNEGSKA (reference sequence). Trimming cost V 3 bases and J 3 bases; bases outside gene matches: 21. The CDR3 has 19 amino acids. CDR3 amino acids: CSARAPGAGGLGGGYEQYF. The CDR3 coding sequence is TGCAGTGCTAGGGCCCCTGGAGCGGGGGGACTCGGGGGCGGCTACGAGCAGTACTTC.

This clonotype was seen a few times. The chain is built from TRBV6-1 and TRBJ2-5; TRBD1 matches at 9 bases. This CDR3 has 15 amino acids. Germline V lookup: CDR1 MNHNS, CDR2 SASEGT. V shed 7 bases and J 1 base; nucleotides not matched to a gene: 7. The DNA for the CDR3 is TGTGCCAGCATGACAGGGGGTATGGCCCAAGAGACCCAGTACTTC. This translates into CASMTGGMAQETQYF.

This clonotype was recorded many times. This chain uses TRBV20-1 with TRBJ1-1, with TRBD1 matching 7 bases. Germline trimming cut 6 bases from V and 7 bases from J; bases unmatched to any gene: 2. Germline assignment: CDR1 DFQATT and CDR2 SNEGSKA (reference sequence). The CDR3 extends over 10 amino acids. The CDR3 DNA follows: TGCAGTGCCAGACAGGGTGAAGCTTTCTTT. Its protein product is CSARQGEAFF.

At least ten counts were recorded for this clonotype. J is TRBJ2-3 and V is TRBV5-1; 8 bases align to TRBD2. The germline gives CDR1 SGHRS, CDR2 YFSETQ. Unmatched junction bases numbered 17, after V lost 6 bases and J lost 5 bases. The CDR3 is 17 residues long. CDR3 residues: CASKPALTGGPLDTQYF. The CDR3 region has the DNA TGCGCCAGCAAACCGGCCCTTACGGGGGGGCCCTTAGATACGCAGTATTTT.

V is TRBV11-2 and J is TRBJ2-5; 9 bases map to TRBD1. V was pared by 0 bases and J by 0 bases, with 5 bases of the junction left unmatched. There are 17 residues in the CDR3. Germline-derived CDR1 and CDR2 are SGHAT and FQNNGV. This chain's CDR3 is CASSLDKGTGYQETQYF. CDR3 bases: TGTGCCAGCAGCTTAGATAAAGGGACAGGGTACCAAGAGACCCAGTACTTC.

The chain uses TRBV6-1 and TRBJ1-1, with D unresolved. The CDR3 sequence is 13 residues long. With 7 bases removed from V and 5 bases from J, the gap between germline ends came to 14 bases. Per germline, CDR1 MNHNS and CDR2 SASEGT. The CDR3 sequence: CASTHALGTEAFF. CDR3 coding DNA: TGTGCCAGCACCCATGCCTTGGGGACTGAAGCTTTCTTT.

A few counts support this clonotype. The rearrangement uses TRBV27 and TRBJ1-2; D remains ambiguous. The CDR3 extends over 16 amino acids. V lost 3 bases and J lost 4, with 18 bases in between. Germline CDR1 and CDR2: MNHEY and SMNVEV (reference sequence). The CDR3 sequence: CASSFRSQEDVYGYTF. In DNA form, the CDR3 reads TGTGCCAGCAGTTTCCGGAGTCAGGAGGATGTCTATGGCTACACCTTC.

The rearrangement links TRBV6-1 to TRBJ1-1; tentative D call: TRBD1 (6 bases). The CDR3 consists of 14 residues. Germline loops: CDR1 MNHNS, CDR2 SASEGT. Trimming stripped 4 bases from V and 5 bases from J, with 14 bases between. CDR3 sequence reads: CASSAADQGTEAFF. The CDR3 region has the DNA TGTGCCAGCAGTGCGGCCGACCAGGGGACTGAAGCTTTCTTT.